These 13 T cell receptor beta chains share one sample of origin, sequenced in a study of human T cells and chemical hapten exposure. TCRdb passed the RACE reads through MiXCR, listing each CDR3 protein once. The sample has about 120,000 distinct CDR3 sequences, roughly 10% seen once; the top ten hold under 2.5%. Specified time point: patch test 3, about 24 weeks after DPC sensitization. As to treatment: therapeutic diphenylcyclopropenone sensitization with weekly scalp DPC. The starting material was whole blood, obtained in connection with sensitization to the hapten diphenylcyclopropenone (DPC). These TCRs come from a woman in her fifties or sixties with alopecia areata. Some clones in this sample may be carry-over from other donors' samples.

The chain recombines TRBV7-3 with TRBJ2-7; 7 bases line up with TRBD2. This CDR3 spans 15 amino acids. V dropped 4 bases and J dropped 4; count of bases not matched to a gene: 10. Germline V CDR1 and CDR2: SGHTA, FQGTGA. In nucleotides, the CDR3 is TGTGCCAGCAGCTGGGAGCGGGGAGAGATGTACGAGCAGTACTTC. This sequence encodes CASSWERGEMYEQYF.

The CDR3 nucleotides read TGTGCCAGCAGTTGGACAGGGGAGGACGAGCAGTACTTC. Residues: CASSWTGEDEQYF. The rearrangement links TRBV27 to TRBJ2-7; 9 bases agree with TRBD1. The CDR3 is 13 residues long. Germline CDR1 reads MNHEY; CDR2 reads SMNVEV (reference sequence). The ends lost 4 bases at V and 5 bases at J; junction bases unmatched: 3.

A few counts support this clonotype. This chain joins TRBV29-1 and TRBJ1-1; possibly TRBD1 for D (6 bases). CDR3 length: 11 amino acids. Germline V gene lookup returns CDR1 SQVTM and CDR2 ANQGSEA. Trimming removed 8 bases from V and 5 bases from J, with 12 bases in between. In DNA form, the CDR3 reads TGCAGCTTTCAGGGGAGGACTGAAGCTTTCTTT. Translation: CSFQGRTEAFF.

The rearrangement links TRBV5-6 to TRBJ2-1; D possibly corresponds to TRBD2 (5 bases). This CDR3 has 16 residues. Germline assignment: CDR1 SGHDT and CDR2 YYEEEE. Trimming took 2 bases from V and 12 from J, leaving 24 bases between them. This CDR3 reads CASSFGQRQGLRLQFF. The CDR3 DNA reads TGTGCCAGCAGCTTTGGCCAGCGGCAAGGGCTTCGGTTGCAGTTCTTC.

A few counts support this clonotype. The rearrangement joins TRBV6-1 to TRBJ1-4; D ambiguous. Trimming removed 4 bases at V and 8 bases at J, with 14 bases between. CDR3 size: 14 residues. From germline, CDR1 is MNHNS and CDR2 SASEGT. The CDR3 DNA reads as TGTGCCAGCAGTGCTCGGACGGAGTTAGAAAAACTGTTTTTT. Its translation is CASSARTELEKLFF.

This clonotype was counted only a few times. V gene TRBV7-7 combines with J gene TRBJ2-3; 11 nucleotides agree with TRBD2. This CDR3 comprises 15 residues. V shed 6 bases, J shed 4 bases, and the junction held 6 bases outside the gene matches. Germline values: CDR1 SSHAT, CDR2 FNYEAQ (reference sequence). In DNA, the CDR3 is TGTGCCAGCAGTACTAGCGGGAGCCCCTCAGATACGCAGTATTTT. Translating gives CASSTSGSPSDTQYF.

For this clonotype: An end of the junction does not agree with germline; a read error may underlie this. The rearrangement links TRBV6-2 or TRBV6-3 to TRBJ2-7; 7 bases are a match to TRBD2. The CDR3 covers 18 residues. Germline V gene lookup returns CDR1 MNHEY and CDR2 SVGEGT. This chain's CDR3 is CASSPVHFPGRSSDEQYF. Written as DNA, the CDR3 is TGTGCCAGCAGTCCCGTTCACTTCCCCGGGAGGAGCTCCGACGAGCAGTACTTC.

This clonotype occurred many times. This chain connects TRBV14 to TRBJ1-6; D remains ambiguous. CDR3 length: 14 residues. Germline assignment: CDR1 SGHDN and CDR2 FVKESK. Deletions cut 4 bases from V and 3 bases from J, with 7 bases between. CDR3 region: CASSLGSYNSPLHF. The CDR3 DNA reads TGTGCCAGCAGCCTGGGGAGCTATAATTCACCCCTCCACTTT.

There are many counts of this clonotype. The chain has TRBV5-6 and TRBJ2-3; the match to TRBD2 covers 10 bases. This CDR3 contains 15 residues. V lost 0 bases to trimming and J lost 4 bases; unmatched junction nucleotides: 2. The germline CDR1 and CDR2 sequences are SGHDT and YYEEEE. The CDR3 nucleotides are TGTGCCAGCAGCTTGGGGCTAGCGGGAGCAGATACGCAGTATTTT. Protein product: CASSLGLAGADTQYF.

A few counts support this clonotype. The chain is built from TRBV14 and TRBJ2-7, with D perhaps matching TRBD1 or TRBD2 (5 bases each). The CDR3 length is 13 residues. Germline values: CDR1 SGHDN, CDR2 FVKESK. Trimming pared 0 bases from V and 10 bases from J, leaving 13 bases between. The CDR3 protein is CASSQDPRGDQYF. The CDR3 bases are TGTGCCAGCAGCCAAGATCCTCGAGGGGACCAGTACTTC. Together with reference TRBV14 and TRBJ2-7, the CDR3 gives the full variable domain: EAGVTQFPSHSVIEKGQTVTLRCDPISGHDNLYWYRRVMGKEIKFLLHFVKESKQDESGMPNNRFLAERTGGTYSTLKVQPAELEDSGVYFCASSQDPRGDQYFGPGTRLTVT.

This clonotype was seen many times. V and J are TRBV11-2 and TRBJ2-7; 11 bases agree with TRBD2. The CDR3 is 13 amino acids. V was clipped by 3 bases and J by 10 bases; unmatched bases: 5. The germline V gene has CDR1 SGHAT and CDR2 FQNNGV. The CDR3 coding sequence is TGTGCCAGCAGCTTCGGTACTAGCGGGGGCCAGTACTTC. Protein product: CASSFGTSGGQYF.

This clonotype was seen only a few times. The V and J genes are TRBV2 and TRBJ2-3; 8 bases agree with TRBD2. The germline V gene encodes CDR1 SNHLY and CDR2 FYNNEI. V dropped 4 bases and J dropped 0; count of bases not matched to a gene: 9. The length of the CDR3 is 17 residues. The CDR3 here is CASSVDSGGSSTDTQYF. Here the CDR3 DNA reads TGTGCCAGCAGTGTAGACAGCGGGGGATCTAGCACAGATACGCAGTATTTT.

The DNA of the CDR3 is TGCAGTGCCCCCCGGGCACTTAACACAGATACGCAGTATTTT. Translation gives CSAPRALNTDTQYF. This rearrangement joins TRBV20-1 to TRBJ2-3; D not resolved. The CDR3 extends over 14 amino acids. Deletions cut 6 bases from V and 2 bases from J, with 15 bases between. Germline values: CDR1 DFQATT, CDR2 SNEGSKA (reference sequence).